This TCR beta chain is from a study of T cells after yellow fever vaccination. General study points: Abundant clonotypes from the bulk population could contaminate FACS-sorted repertoires. In post-booster samples, most primary-vaccination clones reappeared (just under 97% CD4, approximately 91% CD8).

A process of 5'RACE template switching, which added a universal primer site and UMIs, was used to make TCR cDNA. TCRdb processed the 5' RACE reads anew with MiXCR; each CDR3 protein has one entry. The sample holds about 320,000 distinct CDR3 sequences, roughly an eighth seen once. In its sample, this clonotype was seen many times. The target antigen is unknown. The source of this sequence is a man younger than 35 who received the YFV17D yellow fever vaccine. Source: CD4+ T cells sorted from PBMCs, taken 15 days after the yellow fever booster vaccination.

The CDR3, as DNA: TGTGCCAGCAGTATAGGACAGGCCGGTGAAGCTTTCTTT. As protein: CASSIGQAGEAFF. The V gene is TRBV12-3 or TRBV12-4, the J gene TRBJ1-1; 7 bases agree with TRBD1. This CDR3 spans 13 amino acids. V shed 5 bases, J shed 7 bases, and the junction held 7 bases outside the gene matches.